A selection of T cell receptor beta chains follows, all from one sample in a study of blood T cell repertoires in COVID-19. The data were produced by immunoSEQ multiplex PCR, yet TCRdb's version contains in-frame clones alone and is incomplete. The sample includes 30,000 or so clones, more than 85% of them seen just once. The specimen sequenced was peripheral blood. The receptors derive from a male donor with active COVID-19. CDR3s include the opening cysteine and the closing phenylalanine or tryptophan. D genes are given only for firm matches. Where a row states a size, it is once, few, many or the class of an expanded clone; other rows omit it.

j_call clone_size v_call d_call cdr3_aa cdr3_nt
TRBJ2-2 NA TRBV4-1 TRBD2 CASSQGLAGVITGELFF TGCGCCAGCAGCCAAGGACTAGCGGGGGTGATCACCGGGGAGCTGTTTTTT
TRBJ1-5 NA TRBV15 TRBD1 CATSRGGQGASNQPQHF TGTGCCACCAGCAGAGGGGGACAGGGGGCTTCCAATCAGCCCCAGCATTTT
TRBJ1-2 NA TRBV27 NA CASSLREGSYGYTF TGTGCCAGCAGTTTACGGGAGGGTAGTTATGGCTACACCTTC
TRBJ1-1 NA TRBV6-2/TRBV6-3 NA CASSPQGKVSEAFF TGTGCCAGCAGTCCCCAGGGCAAGGTTTCTGAAGCTTTCTTT
TRBJ2-7 NA TRBV28 NA CASRFSEEREQYF TGTGCCAGCAGATTCTCCGAGGAGCGCGAGCAGTACTTC
TRBJ1-2 NA TRBV18 NA CASSPGGFNYGYTF TGTGCCAGCTCACCCGGCGGTTTTAACTATGGCTACACCTTC
TRBJ2-3 NA TRBV18 TRBD2 CASSSLAGGTDTQYF TGTGCCAGCTCCTCCCTAGCGGGAGGCACAGATACGCAGTATTTT
TRBJ2-3 NA TRBV4-2 TRBD2 CASSQEFGSGGDTQYF TGTGCCAGCAGCCAAGAGTTCGGAAGCGGGGGGGATACGCAGTATTTT
TRBJ2-7 NA TRBV15 NA CATSRGASSFNHEQYF TGTGCCACCAGCAGAGGGGCTAGCTCATTTAATCACGAGCAGTACTTC
TRBJ1-4 once TRBV7-6 TRBD1 CASSLAQGGNEKLFF TGTGCCAGCAGCTTAGCACAGGGGGGGAATGAAAAACTGTTTTTT
TRBJ1-1 NA TRBV18 NA CASSPALNTEAFF TGTGCCAGCTCACCAGCGCTGAACACTGAAGCTTTCTTT
TRBJ2-6 once TRBV7-9 TRBD1 CASRGTGPGANVLTF TGTGCCAGCAGGGGGACAGGTCCTGGGGCCAACGTCCTGACTTTC
TRBJ1-4 NA TRBV7-2 NA CASSLDPRGMDEKLFF TGTGCCAGCAGCTTAGACCCCAGGGGAATGGATGAAAAACTGTTTTTT
TRBJ1-2 NA TRBV6-2/TRBV6-3 NA CASSSRQRGTYGYTF TGTGCCAGCAGTTCTCGTCAACGGGGAACCTATGGCTACACCTTC
TRBJ2-1 NA TRBV7-2 NA CASSLGYSVGHEQFF TGTGCCAGCAGCTTAGGATATAGCGTGGGCCATGAGCAGTTCTTC
TRBJ1-5 NA TRBV5-1 NA CASRPPKYQGQPQHF TGCGCCAGCAGACCGCCGAAATATCAGGGTCAGCCCCAGCATTTT
TRBJ2-2 NA TRBV6-6 NA CASSSGTRNTGELFF TGTGCCAGCAGCTCCGGGACACGGAACACCGGGGAGCTGTTTTTT
TRBJ1-5 NA TRBV9 TRBD1 CASSVGDSGVIQPQHF TGTGCCAGCAGCGTAGGGGACAGTGGTGTTATTCAGCCCCAGCATTTT
TRBJ1-2 NA TRBV7-3 TRBD1 CASSPQGQGYGYTF TGTGCCAGCAGCCCACAGGGGCAAGGCTATGGCTACACCTTC
TRBJ2-7 NA TRBV7-3 NA CASSPTGQRSYEQYF TGTGCCAGCAGCCCTACCGGACAGCGCTCCTACGAGCAGTACTTC
TRBJ1-3 NA TRBV7-2 TRBD1 CASSPPNRGLSGNTIYF TGTGCCAGCAGCCCCCCAAACAGGGGGCTCTCTGGAAACACCATATATTTT
TRBJ1-1 NA TRBV29-1 TRBD1 CSVGTGGPEAFF TGCAGCGTTGGGACAGGGGGCCCTGAAGCTTTCTTT
TRBJ1-2 NA TRBV3-1/TRBV3-2 NA CASRQEASRYGYTF TGTGCCAGCAGGCAAGAGGCCAGTCGCTATGGCTACACCTTC
TRBJ2-1 NA TRBV6-1 NA CASSEAEGNEQFF TGTGCCAGCAGTGAAGCGGAGGGGAATGAGCAGTTCTTC
TRBJ1-2 NA TRBV25-1 TRBD1 CASSSRDRHFYGYTF TGTGCCAGCAGTTCCCGGGACAGGCATTTCTATGGCTACACCTTC
TRBJ1-2 NA TRBV19 NA CASNSQGYGYTF TGTGCCAGTAACTCTCAGGGCTATGGCTACACCTTC
TRBJ2-1 NA TRBV5-1 NA CASSLNTGVINEQFF TGCGCCAGCAGCTTGAATACGGGGGTGATTAATGAGCAGTTCTTC
TRBJ1-4 NA TRBV7-6 NA CASSLGVSGMGEKLFF TGTGCCAGCAGCTTAGGAGTGTCGGGTATGGGTGAAAAACTGTTTTTT
TRBJ1-1 NA TRBV2 NA CASSESRGRTEAFF TGTGCCAGCAGTGAAAGCAGGGGAAGAACTGAAGCTTTCTTT
TRBJ1-1 NA TRBV7-9 TRBD1 CASSTDRAAFF TGTGCCAGCAGCACGGACAGGGCAGCTTTCTTT
TRBJ1-2 NA TRBV6-4 TRBD1 CASKSTGTGDFGYTF TGTGCCAGCAAGTCAACCGGGACAGGGGATTTTGGCTACACCTTC
TRBJ1-2 NA TRBV3-1/TRBV3-2 TRBD1 CASSQGQHQNYGYTF TGTGCCAGCAGCCAGGGACAGCATCAAAACTATGGCTACACCTTC
TRBJ1-4 NA TRBV15 NA CATSRGEGRKLFF TGTGCCACCAGCAGAGGGGAGGGCAGAAAACTGTTTTTT
TRBJ2-5 NA TRBV5-4 NA CASSLAGFGGLQETQYF TGTGCCAGCAGCTTGGCCGGTTTCGGGGGACTCCAAGAGACCCAGTACTTC
TRBJ2-5 NA TRBV7-6 NA CASSFNAVSQETQYF TGTGCCAGCAGCTTTAATGCGGTGAGCCAAGAGACCCAGTACTTC
TRBJ1-6 NA TRBV5-4 NA CASSPSDSLHSPLHF TGTGCCAGCAGCCCGTCGGACAGTTTACATTCACCCCTCCACTTT
TRBJ2-7 once TRBV29-1 NA CSATKSPRTTGTTGSYEQYF TGCAGCGCCACAAAATCCCCACGGACTACAGGGACTACTGGCTCCTACGAGCAGTACTTC
TRBJ1-1 NA TRBV13 TRBD1 CASSRGQDSEAFF TGTGCCAGCAGCCGGGGACAGGACTCTGAAGCTTTCTTT
TRBJ2-3 NA TRBV14 TRBD2 CASRAARGKADTQYF TGTGCCAGCAGAGCGGCGCGGGGGAAAGCAGATACGCAGTATTTT
TRBJ1-2 NA TRBV6-6 TRBD1 CASSYIGGASYGYTF TGTGCCAGCAGTTACATAGGGGGCGCGAGCTATGGCTACACCTTC
TRBJ1-1 NA TRBV6-5 NA CASSYSIRTPDGGAFF TGTGCCAGCAGTTACTCGATAAGGACACCTGATGGCGGAGCTTTCTTT
TRBJ1-1 NA TRBV3-1/TRBV3-2 NA CASSQGNRNTEAFF TGTGCCAGCAGCCAAGGGAACAGGAACACTGAAGCTTTCTTT
TRBJ1-1 NA TRBV7-9 TRBD1 CASSRLGGVGEAFF TGTGCCAGCAGCCGCTTAGGGGGCGTTGGTGAAGCTTTCTTT
TRBJ2-7 NA TRBV11-3 NA CASSSGMNSYEQYF TGTGCCAGCAGCTCAGGGATGAACTCCTACGAGCAGTACTTC
TRBJ1-1 NA TRBV5-1 TRBD1 CASSTNAQGAVTEAFF TGCGCCAGCAGCACCAACGCTCAGGGGGCGGTCACTGAAGCTTTCTTT